These 24 T cell receptor beta chains were all obtained from the same sample, sequenced in a study of T cells in Graves' hyperthyroidism and ophthalmopathy (dated by TCRdb to about 2019). Libraries were prepared through multiplex PCR. Sequencing used an Illumina HiSeq 2000. The TCR beta CDR3 regions were amplified from RNA transcripts. For the first round of RT-PCR on the TCR CDR3, the HTBI primer set was used together with the Qiagen OneStep RT-PCR kit. The public sequencing data were trimmed at Q25 with fastp and processed into clonotypes with MiXCR by TCRdb, which kept only in-frame beta chains. Rows with one shared CDR3 protein collapse into an entry with the most common genes and DNA. Here the sample has fewer than 400,000 distinct CDR3 sequences; roughly 25% occur a single time. The ten largest clones take up around 67% of the sample. Source material: blood. The source of these receptors is a man over 45 with Graves' hyperthyroidism.

This clonotype was counted only a few times. The chain combines TRBV20-1 with TRBJ1-3; no reliable D call. V lost 3 bases and J 0 bases, leaving 9 bases between the germline ends. This CDR3 is 14 amino acids long. Germline CDR1 is DFQATT and CDR2 is SNEGSKA (reference sequence). CDR3 loop: CSARTAASGNTIYF. The CDR3 coding sequence is TGCAGTGCTAGGACGGCCGCCTCTGGAAACACCATATATTTT.

This clonotype was seen repeatedly, ten times or more. V is TRBV20-1 and J is TRBJ2-5, with TRBD2 matching over 7 bases. From germline, CDR1 is DFQATT and CDR2 SNEGSKA (reference sequence). Trimming at V came to 0 bases and at J to 7 bases, leaving 8 bases not matched to a gene. The CDR3 has 14 amino acids. DNA of the CDR3: TGCAGTGCTAGAGATCAGAGACTAGCAGGGACCCAGTACTTC. Its translation: CSARDQRLAGTQYF.

This clonotype was seen more than once but under ten times. This chain joins TRBV6-2 or TRBV6-3 and TRBJ2-1; D remains unclear. Looked up from germline, CDR1 is MNHEY and CDR2 is SVGEGT. V lost 2 bases and J 4 bases, leaving 12 bases between the germline ends. The CDR3 loop spans 15 amino acids. The DNA of the CDR3 is TGTGCCAGCAGTTACCTATCGGTGCCATACAATGAGCAGTTCTTC. Protein: CASSYLSVPYNEQFF.

This clonotype was seen only a few times. Here the CDR3 reads CAISEQASEKLFF. CDR3 in DNA: TGTGCCATCAGTGAGCAGGCGTCTGAAAAACTGTTTTTT. This sequence joins TRBV10-3 and TRBJ1-4, with D unclear. V lost 2 bases to trimming and J lost 7 bases, with 8 bases between them. The CDR3 runs to 13 residues. Germline loops: CDR1 ENHRY, CDR2 SYGVKD.

This clonotype occurred many times. The V gene is TRBV11-2, the J gene TRBJ2-7, with 10 bases aligning to TRBD1. Germline CDR1 SGHAT, CDR2 FQNNGV. The CDR3 is made up of 15 amino acids. V gave up 5 bases and J gave up 2 bases; unmatched junction bases: 6. The CDR3 nucleotides are TGTGCCAGCAGCCTCAGACAGGGGGCTACCTACGAGCAGTACTTC. The encoded protein is CASSLRQGATYEQYF.

This clonotype was seen more than once but under ten times. The chain joins TRBV19 to TRBJ1-5; a possible D gene is TRBD1 (5 bases). The germline V and J ends were trimmed by 0 bases and 7 bases, with 7 bases remaining between them. Germline V CDR1 and CDR2: LNHDA, SQIVND (reference sequence). The CDR3 contains 13 residues. The CDR3 region is CASSIEGQQPQHF. In DNA, the CDR3 is TGTGCCAGTAGTATAGAGGGGCAACAGCCCCAGCATTTT.

This clonotype was counted only a few times. This chain connects TRBV12-3 or TRBV12-4 to TRBJ2-5; 7 bases fit TRBD1. V gave up 5 bases and J gave up 3 bases; unmatched junction bases: 9. CDR3 length: 15 residues. DNA of the CDR3: TGTGCCAGCAGTACCTCCGGGACAGCGAAAGAGACCCAGTACTTC. It translates to CASSTSGTAKETQYF.

This clonotype was detected ten times or more. The V gene is TRBV28, the J gene TRBJ2-7; 12 bases line up with TRBD2. With V trimmed by 2 bases and J by 3 bases, 5 bases remained unmatched. The length of the CDR3 is 16 residues. CDR1 MDHEN and CDR2 SYDVKM come from the germline V gene. CDR3 in DNA: TGTGCCAGCAGTTTAACTAGCGGGAGGCGGGGCTACGAGCAGTACTTC. This codes for CASSLTSGRRGYEQYF. Drawing the rest from reference TRBV28 and TRBJ2-7, the complete variable domain is DVKVTQSSRYLVKRTGEKVFLECVQDMDHENMFWYRQDPGLGLRLIYFSYDVKMKEKGDIPEGYSVSREKKERFSLILESASTNQTSMYLCASSLTSGRRGYEQYFGPGTRLTVT.

This chain links TRBV5-6 with TRBJ2-5; D is unclear. The V and J ends lost 1 base and 3 bases respectively, with 4 bases between them. CDR1 SGHDT and CDR2 YYEEEE come from the germline V gene. This CDR3 comprises 12 residues. The CDR3 DNA sequence: TGTGCCAGCAGCTTGACAAAAGAGACCCAGTACTTC. It yields the protein CASSLTKETQYF.

Only a few counts were recorded for this clonotype. This rearrangement joins TRBV12-3 or TRBV12-4 to TRBJ2-2; 8 bases are a match to TRBD1. The CDR3 totals 18 residues. J gave up 0 bases and V 1 base, and 7 bases lay outside the gene matches. CDR3 sequence (DNA): TGTGCCAGCAGTTTAGGGGCGACAGGGGAGTCGAACACCGGGGAGCTGTTTTTT. Translated, it gives CASSLGATGESNTGELFF.

This clonotype came up a few times. CDR3 loop: CSARTTGGDTGELFF. As DNA, the CDR3 is TGCAGTGCTAGAACGACAGGGGGCGACACCGGGGAGCTGTTTTTT. The chain joins TRBV20-1 to TRBJ2-2, with 10 nucleotides matching TRBD1. V gave up 2 bases and J gave up 3 bases; unmatched junction bases: 3. The V gene's germline CDR1 is DFQATT and CDR2 SNEGSKA (reference sequence). The CDR3 has 15 residues.

This clonotype has more than one count but fewer than ten. The J gene is TRBJ1-4, the V gene TRBV3-1; 10 bases are a match to TRBD1. This CDR3 spans 15 amino acids. With V trimmed by 4 bases and J by 8 bases, 7 bases remained unmatched. Germline V gene sequence: CDR1 LGHDT, CDR2 YNNKEL (reference sequence). The CDR3 loop reads CASSRRTGGGEKLFF. The CDR3 DNA reads as TGTGCCAGCAGCCGTCGGACAGGGGGTGGCGAAAAACTGTTTTTT.

V is TRBV7-6 and J is TRBJ2-1; a weak D match, TRBD1 (5 bases). Trimming stripped 6 bases from V and 4 bases from J, with 19 bases between. Germline loops: CDR1 SGHVS, CDR2 FNYEAQ. The CDR3 has 16 amino acids. The CDR3 protein is CASSHGAMSGYNEQFF. The DNA for the CDR3 is TGTGCCAGCAGTCACGGAGCTATGTCAGGGTACAATGAGCAGTTCTTC.

This CDR3 is CSALASGTVSSYNEQFF. CDR3 in DNA: TGCAGTGCTTTGGCTAGCGGGACCGTGAGCTCCTACAATGAGCAGTTCTTC. The chain is built from TRBV20-1 and TRBJ2-1, with 9 bases lining up with TRBD2. From germline, CDR1 is DFQATT and CDR2 SNEGSKA (reference sequence). Germline trimming cut 5 bases from V and 0 bases from J; bases unmatched to any gene: 11. CDR3 length: 17 amino acids.

This clonotype was picked up a small number of times. The V call is TRBV20-1, the J call TRBJ2-7, with D possibly being TRBD2 (5 bases). The CDR3 is made up of 14 amino acids. The ends were cut back, 1 base at V and 0 bases at J, with 10 bases in the middle. CDR1 and CDR2 (germline): DFQATT, SNEGSKA (reference sequence). The CDR3 region is CSARGTQSSYEQYF. CDR3 nucleotide sequence: TGCAGTGCTAGAGGGACTCAAAGCTCCTACGAGCAGTACTTC.

This clonotype appeared a few times. The CDR3 coding sequence is TGTGCCAGCAGTGCCCCCGGGACTAGCGGGAGGGCCTTTGAGCAGTTCTTC. Translation: CASSAPGTSGRAFEQFF. The V and J genes are TRBV12-3 or TRBV12-4 and TRBJ2-1, with 16 bases aligning to TRBD2. With V trimmed by 5 bases and J by 9 bases, 10 bases remained unmatched. This CDR3 has 17 residues.

This clonotype is a singleton in its sample. The rearrangement links TRBV9 to TRBJ2-2, with D uncertain. V lost 4 bases, J lost 1 base, and 11 bases lay in between. Germline-derived CDR1 and CDR2 are SGDLS and YYNGEE. The CDR3 runs 15 residues. The CDR3 reads CASSPMSGNTGELFF. Here the CDR3 DNA reads TGTGCCAGCAGCCCCATGTCAGGGAACACCGGGGAGCTGTTTTTT. The full variable domain, with the rest looked up from reference TRBV9 and TRBJ2-2, is DSGVTQTPKHLITATGQRVTLRCSPRSGDLSVYWYQQSLDQGLQFLIQYYNGEERAKGNILERFSAQQFPDLHSELNLSSLELGDSALYFCASSPMSGNTGELFFGEGSRLTVL.

About this clonotype: The final CDR3 position lacks the conserved phenylalanine or tryptophan, pointing to a likely read error. The gene calls are TRBV28 and TRBJ2-7; TRBD2 agrees at 11 bases. The junction had 18 bases not matched to a gene; V was cut back by 1 base and J by 7 bases. This CDR3 is built from 19 residues. CDR1 is MDHEN, CDR2 SYDVKM, per germline. The CDR3 here is CASSLLGWASGGLGREQYL. For the CDR3, the DNA is TGTGCCAGCAGTTTATTGGGATGGGCTAGCGGGGGGCTGGGCAGAGAGCAGTACCTC.

The V gene is TRBV24-1, the J gene TRBJ1-5; D perhaps matches TRBD1 (5 bases). The CDR3 loop spans 13 amino acids. Germline V gene data show CDR1 as KGHDR and CDR2 as SFDVKD. V lost 9 bases, J lost 5 bases, and 13 bases lay in between. The DNA of the CDR3 is TGTGCCACCGGTCCGGGGCCCCATCAGCCCCAGCATTTT. Translation: CATGPGPHQPQHF.

This clonotype appeared a few times. This rearrangement joins TRBV6-5 to TRBJ1-6; 9 bases map to TRBD1. The junction had 2 bases not matched to a gene; V was cut back by 2 bases and J by 9 bases. CDR1 MNHEY and CDR2 SVGAGI come from the germline V gene. The CDR3 sequence is 14 residues long. The CDR3 loop is CASSYGTGSSPLHF. The CDR3 DNA sequence: TGTGCCAGCAGTTACGGGACAGGGTCTTCACCCCTCCACTTT.

This clonotype was counted a few times. The chain recombines TRBV7-9 with TRBJ2-6, with D maybe TRBD1 (6 bases). Germline values: CDR1 SEHNR, CDR2 FQNEAQ (reference sequence). Trimming pared 6 bases from V and 1 base from J, leaving 16 bases between. The CDR3 length is 17 residues. Here the CDR3 reads CASRPTGPESGANVLTF. The CDR3 nucleotides read TGTGCCAGCAGGCCTACAGGGCCAGAATCTGGGGCCAACGTCCTGACTTTC.

The chain recombines TRBV29-1 with TRBJ1-1, with 8 bases identical to TRBD1. Trimming removed 7 bases from V and 7 bases from J; junction bases left unmatched: 8. Germline values: CDR1 SQVTM, CDR2 ANQGSEA. The CDR3 sequence is 12 residues long. The CDR3 DNA follows: TGCAGCGACCGGGACAGGTCTCTTGAAGCTTTCTTT. It yields the protein CSDRDRSLEAFF.

This clonotype has a count of ten or more. As DNA, the CDR3 is TGTGCCAGCAGCCCATTTGCAGGGATTCGGGAGACCCAGTACTTC. Protein sequence: CASSPFAGIRETQYF. This chain joins TRBV6-1 and TRBJ2-5, with a possible D match to TRBD1 (5 bases). Trimming shortened V by 6 bases and J by 5 bases, and 19 bases separated the two germline ends. Germline CDR1 MNHNS, CDR2 SASEGT. CDR3 size: 15 residues.

This chain connects TRBV12-3 or TRBV12-4 to TRBJ2-2; D unclear. V was cut by 7 bases and J by 3 bases, with 12 bases left in between. The CDR3 is 14 residues long. DNA for the CDR3: TGTGCCAGCACCGGGCAGGTGGACACCGGGGAGCTGTTTTTT. Protein: CASTGQVDTGELFF.